A single TCR beta chain is shown here with its context. This clone is described as large (0.1 to 1%). The target of this receptor is not known. Base qualities are not at hand, and no much larger clone is one base apart. Participants were included only if at least one PBMC sample before ART initiation and at least two post-ART samples were available. All participants with HIV were treated in the United States of America. Before DNA extraction, cryopreserved samples of 1-10 million PBMC were thawed and then washed. At the time of the earliest PBMC sample for each participant with HIV, ages ranged from 23 to 54 years. Per participant, PBMC samples came from 1-4 timepoints prior to ART initiation and 2-8 timepoints following ART initiation, for a median of 7 samples. For every participant, serial HIV viral load, CD4+ T-cell count, ART history and demographic data were obtained. Genomic DNA was extracted from unsorted PBMC with a Qiagen kit on a QIAcube, processed in batches of 12 samples.

At the junction V is shortened by 5 bases and J by 4 bases, with 20 bases in between. Including cysteine and phenylalanine, the CDR3 has 16 amino acids. The retained sequence is limited to the CDR3, 48 bases, with the frame set at the first base. CDR1 and CDR2 (KGHSY, FQNENV) derive from the germline V gene. The source of the sample is a study of long-term antiretroviral therapy in people with HIV (dated by TCRdb to the early 2020s). In the study overall: The earliest samples were collected approximately a decade before the 2015 WHO recommendation for immediate ART, a period when ART was typically delayed until CD4 counts fell. A retrospective serial study tested whether changes in peripheral blood TRB repertoire composition and diversity were associated with ART initiation and durable HIV suppression. The cohort contributed over 150 cryopreserved PBMC samples from about 29 adults with confirmed HIV infection, collected serially over a mean of approximately 6 years (range 1-12). Among the 30 or so participants with HIV, about a dozen were female. No cross-contamination during QIAcube processing was shown when test extractions of a monoclonal T-cell line were performed alongside 25 to 35 polyclonal samples.

The immunoSEQ hsTCRB v3.0 assay was used at survey level resolution to sequence the TRB variable region. The target sequencing depth for TRB was 40,000-50,000 T-cell genomes per sample. Pooled TRB libraries were sequenced on an Illumina MiSeq with a v3 150-cycle kit. The authors' analysis ran thus. Repertoire analysis was run in R within a reproducible Nextflow workflow that covered QC, data transformation and analysis. LymphoSeq2, an R package for exploring AIRR-Seq data, was used to implement the custom analyses. Four samples yielding fewer than 5000 total TRB sequences were excluded, leaving roughly 200 analyzed HIV repertoires. Among the approximately 200 retained HIV repertoires, some 60 were collected before ART initiation and around 130 were collected after ART initiation. Repertoires were downsampled to 5000 TRB nucleotide sequences, and summary statistics were averaged over 100 downsampling iterations. The analysis kept only TRB sequences whose CDR3 regions were at least seven amino acids long. Diversity was assessed using a clonality score derived from Shannon entropy and using the Gini coefficient. Repertoire networks linked the top 5000 CDR3 amino acid sequences whenever two sequences differed by an edit distance of one. Antigen specificity groups and MHC restriction were predicted for TRB CDR3 amino acid sequences with GLIPH2. To flag known CMV, EBV, HIV or tissue antigen associations, CDR3 amino acid sequences were matched against VDJdb and McPAS-TCR. Pre-ART, post-ART and control groups were compared with Wilcoxon signed-rank tests and Holm-Bonferroni correction. Not all clones reach the TCRdb copy of this immuneACCESS table, which keeps in-frame sequences only. Checked studies attribute under half of the gap to unresolved V genes and leave the rest unexplained. The V and J calls and the clone size are those of that table, but D and trimming were determined from the DNA. Across this sample there are about 12,000 clones, with 79% seen only once. The top ten clones comprise around 10% of the sample.

The study at large found these results: Because PBMC availability was limited, only the TCR beta chain was sequenced, with no alpha chain pairing. The repertoire was dominated across all time points by expanded TRB clones identified before ART initiation, although this dominance was seen to fluctuate and to decrease in many PLHIV after ART. A significant increase in TRB diversity was found to be associated with ART initiation, although TRB diversity was observed to remain significantly below that of transplant donor controls even after long-term ART. Inferences about post-ART repertoire changes were limited because no data were available on ART adherence, viral resistance or therapy changes. Because pre-ART samples had limited cell numbers, profiling was done on unsorted PBMC rather than on sorted CD4+ and CD8+ T cells. The samples were dated from about 2004 to 2018, and the ART regimens that were used may be less effective than current ART regimens. CDR3 length ranges in HIV repertoires were narrower than in controls, and network structure suggested an antigen-experienced repertoire with only a slight naive shift after ART.

The rearranged chain carries TRBV16 and TRBJ1-2; no D gene call is confident. Sequenced here: unsorted PBMCs, sampled 0.8 years before starting antiretroviral therapy. This clonotype was obtained from a woman between 35 and 50 years old with HIV. DNA sequence: TGTGCCAGCAGCGCAATTCTAGGCCTGCCGGTCTATGGCTACACCTTC. It translates as CASSAILGLPVYGYTF. When the CDR3 is completed using the reference TRBV16 and TRBJ1-2 genes on either side, the full variable domain is GEEVAQTPKHLVRGEGQKAKLYCAPIKGHSYVFWYQQVLKNEFKFLISFQNENVFDETGMPKERFSAKCLPNSPCSLEIQATKLEDSAVYFCASSAILGLPVYGYTFGSGTRLTVV.